These 29 T cell receptor beta chains came from one sample sequenced in a study of shared clonotypes between healthy human individuals. Terminally differentiated effector memory CD45RA+ cells were excluded from the naive CD8 cells, which were CD45RO-negative and positively selected for CCR7. Profiled with immunoSEQ multiplex PCR; TCRdb holds only in-frame clones, not every one. The sample records about 2,100,000 clones, under 95% being singletons. Sequenced input: naive CD8+ T cells from PBMCs. These receptor sequences come from a man between 18 and 35 years old in good health. Some clones in this sample may be carry-over from other donors' samples.

The chain joins TRBV11-2 to TRBJ2-7, with TRBD2 matching 16 bases. The CDR3 sequence is 15 residues long. V lost 3 bases to trimming and J lost 5 bases; unmatched junction nucleotides: 1. Germline CDR1 and CDR2: SGHAT and FQNNGV. CDR3: CASSLGTSGRDEQYF. In DNA, the CDR3 is TGTGCCAGCAGCTTGGGGACTAGCGGGAGGGACGAGCAGTACTTC.

The chain is built from TRBV10-3 and TRBJ1-3; D perhaps matches TRBD1 (5 bases). The V gene's germline CDR1 is ENHRY and CDR2 SYGVKD. There are 14 residues in the CDR3. Deletions cut 3 bases from V and 2 bases from J, with 8 bases between. The CDR3 DNA follows: TGTGCCATCAGTGATCTGGGGCCTGGAAACACCATATATTTT. Encoded protein: CAISDLGPGNTIYF.

The V gene is TRBV23-1, the J gene TRBJ1-1; D might be TRBD1 (6 bases). TRBV23-1 is an open reading frame, and its role is uncertain. Trimming removed 4 bases from V and 4 bases from J, with 16 bases in between. This CDR3 region has 15 residues. The CDR3, as DNA: TGCGCCAGCAGTCTCTACAGGGAATGTAGCACTGAAGCTTTCTTT. This encodes CASSLYRECSTEAFF.

The chain recombines TRBV4-3 with TRBJ2-2; 11 bases align to TRBD2. This CDR3 comprises 19 residues. V trimming: 4 bases; J trimming: 2 bases; junction bases outside the gene matches: 12. Germline CDR1 is LGHNA and CDR2 is YSLEER. The CDR3 protein is CASSPGTSGPRRNTGELFF. The CDR3 DNA sequence: TGCGCCAGCAGCCCCGGGACTAGCGGCCCTAGGCGCAACACCGGGGAGCTGTTTTTT.

This chain connects TRBV9 to TRBJ2-7; either TRBD1 or TRBD2 may supply D (5 bases each). There are 14 residues in the CDR3. The germline gives CDR1 SGDLS, CDR2 YYNGEE. The V gene lost 3 bases and the J gene lost 2 bases, with 12 bases spanning the gap. The CDR3 reads CASSEGDGTYEQYF. The CDR3 DNA sequence: TGTGCCAGCAGCGAAGGGGACGGAACCTACGAGCAGTACTTC.

The gene calls are TRBV11-3 and TRBJ2-7, with no clear D. The germline V gene has CDR1 SGHNT and CDR2 YENEEA. V was clipped by 1 base and J by 3 bases, with 7 bases between them. The CDR3 runs 13 residues. The CDR3 loop reads CASSLATHYEQYF. The CDR3 region has the DNA TGTGCCAGCAGCTTAGCTACACACTACGAGCAGTACTTC. Complete variable domain (other parts from reference TRBV11-3 and TRBJ2-7): EAGVVQSPRYKIIEKKQPVAFWCNPISGHNTLYWYLQNLGQGPELLIRYENEEAVDDSQLPKDRFSAERLKGVDSTLKIQPAELGDSAVYLCASSLATHYEQYFGPGTRLTVT.

About this clone itself: Other DNA sequences of this sample code for an identical CDR3. V gene TRBV29-1 combines with J gene TRBJ2-3; 11 nucleotides match TRBD2. Germline CDR1 and CDR2: SQVTM and ANQGSEA. Losses at the gene ends were 4 bases for V and 0 bases for J; bases not matched to a gene: 3. This CDR3 region has 15 residues. CDR3 loop: CSVGTSGLSTDTQYF. The CDR3 DNA is TGCAGCGTTGGGACTAGCGGGCTAAGCACAGATACGCAGTATTTT.

This clone was observed once. The chain links TRBV10-3 to TRBJ1-1, with D perhaps matching TRBD1 (5 bases). Germline assignment: CDR1 ENHRY and CDR2 SYGVKD. V was shortened by 0 bases and J by 0 bases, with 11 bases between the two germline ends. The CDR3 covers 16 residues. CDR3 nucleotide sequence: TGTGCCATCAGTGAGTCACGGACACAAGTGAACACTGAAGCTTTCTTT. Protein: CAISESRTQVNTEAFF.

V is TRBV5-4 and J is TRBJ2-7; the D call may be TRBD1 or TRBD2 (5 bases each). Trimming took 2 bases from V and 5 from J, leaving 14 bases between them. The CDR3 spans 14 residues. CDR1 and CDR2 (germline): SGHNT, YYREEE (reference sequence). CDR3 DNA: TGTGCCAGCAGCTTAGCAGGGTCTAGCCACGAGCAGTACTTC. It yields the protein CASSLAGSSHEQYF. Using reference TRBV5-4 and TRBJ2-7 for the parts outside the CDR3, the full variable domain is ETGVTQSPTHLIKTRGQQVTLRCSSQSGHNTVSWYQQALGQGPQFIFQYYREEENGRGNFPPRFSGLQFPNYSSELNVNALELDDSALYLCASSLAGSSHEQYFGPGTRLTVT.

The chain uses TRBV18 and TRBJ1-1; D call uncertain. Trimming left V 0 bases short and J 5 bases short, with 13 bases between. The germline V gene has CDR1 KGHSH and CDR2 LQKENI. There are 15 residues in the CDR3. The chain's CDR3 is CASSPPDLLGTEAFF. The DNA of the CDR3 is TGTGCCAGCTCACCACCGGACCTTCTGGGGACTGAAGCTTTCTTT.

This sequence joins TRBV30 and TRBJ2-7; 8 nucleotides match TRBD1. The CDR3 has 14 amino acids. Germline CDR1 and CDR2: GTSNPN and SVGIG (reference sequence). With 3 bases clipped from V and 2 bases from J, the junction kept 6 bases outside the gene matches. CDR3 loop: CAWSRGPSTYEQYF. CDR3 coding DNA: TGTGCCTGGAGCAGGGGGCCGAGTACCTACGAGCAGTACTTC. Based on the CDR3 plus reference TRBV30 and TRBJ2-7, the full variable domain is SQTIHQWPATLVQPVGSPLSLECTVEGTSNPNLYWYRQAAGRGLQLLFYSVGIGQISSEVPQNLSASRPQDRQFILSSKKLLLSDSGFYLCAWSRGPSTYEQYFGPGTRLTVT.

The genes are TRBV7-6 and TRBJ2-1, with D perhaps TRBD2 (5 bases). Trimming cost V 3 bases and J 12 bases, with 15 bases left between them. CDR1 is SGHVS, CDR2 FNYEAQ, per germline. The CDR3 is 13 residues long. CDR3 in amino acids: CASSLAGIDGQFF. CDR3 nucleotide sequence: TGTGCCAGCAGCTTGGCCGGGATCGATGGGCAGTTCTTC.

The V gene is TRBV5-1, the J gene TRBJ1-1, with D possibly matching TRBD1 (5 bases). Germline CDR1 and CDR2: SGHRS and YFSETQ. V lost 0 bases and J 4 bases, leaving 10 bases between the germline ends. CDR3 length: 14 residues. CDR3 bases: TGCGCCAGCAGCTTGGCAGGGTCGGGCACTGAAGCTTTCTTT. Translation: CASSLAGSGTEAFF.

The CDR3 DNA follows: TGTGCCAGTAGAGTACTAGAGGACAATGAGCAGTTCTTC. Its translation: CASRVLEDNEQFF. V usage is TRBV19 and J usage is TRBJ2-1; tentative D call: TRBD2 (5 bases). Between the trimmed V and J ends, which lost 6 bases and 5 bases, there was a span of 11 bases. This CDR3 has 13 residues. CDR1 LNHDA and CDR2 SQIVND come from the germline V gene (reference sequence).

The chain is built from TRBV5-1 and TRBJ2-7; D gene unclear. The length of the CDR3 is 12 residues. V was cut by 4 bases and J by 6 bases, with 11 bases left in between. The germline CDR1 and CDR2 sequences are SGHRS and YFSETQ. CDR3 bases: TGCGCCAGCAGCGCGATACCCCGCGAGCAGTACTTC. Its protein product is CASSAIPREQYF.

The chain carries TRBV10-3 and TRBJ2-7; D unclear. Trimming removed 11 bases at V and 5 bases at J, with 16 bases between. Germline CDR1 reads ENHRY; CDR2 reads SYGVKD. The CDR3 length is 12 residues. CDR3 bases: TGTGCCCTCTCCATAGAAGGGAACGAGCAGTACTTC. Translation gives CALSIEGNEQYF.

The chain carries TRBV2 and TRBJ2-1; perhaps TRBD2 as D (5 bases). The CDR3 totals 16 residues. Trimming left V 2 bases short and J 2 bases short, with 13 bases between. Germline loops: CDR1 SNHLY, CDR2 FYNNEI. The CDR3 spells CASSERVGVTYNEQFF. The CDR3, as DNA: TGTGCCAGCAGTGAAAGGGTGGGAGTGACCTACAATGAGCAGTTCTTC. Based on the CDR3 plus reference TRBV2 and TRBJ2-1, the full variable domain is EPEVTQTPSHQVTQMGQEVILRCVPISNHLYFYWYRQILGQKVEFLVSFYNNEISEKSEIFDDQFSVERPDGSNFTLKIRSTKLEDSAMYFCASSERVGVTYNEQFFGPGTRLTVL.

The chain uses TRBV19 and TRBJ2-7; 7 bases agree with TRBD1. J gave up 0 bases and V 7 bases, and 6 bases lay outside the gene matches. This CDR3 contains 14 residues. The germline gives CDR1 LNHDA, CDR2 SQIVND (reference sequence). The CDR3 reads CASTLTGSSYEQYF. The CDR3 nucleotides read TGTGCCAGTACCTTGACAGGGAGCTCCTACGAGCAGTACTTC.

The chain links TRBV4-1 to TRBJ1-2; D call uncertain. Trimming cost V 0 bases and J 4 bases, with 9 bases left between them. Germline V gives CDR1 MGHRA, CDR2 YSYEKL. CDR3 length: 14 residues. The CDR3 loop reads CASSQERQSYGYTF. In DNA form, the CDR3 reads TGCGCCAGCAGCCAAGAGCGGCAGAGCTATGGCTACACCTTC.

CDR3 amino acids: CASSDYYAGDLTDTQYF. CDR3 in DNA: TGTGCCAGCAGTGACTATTATGCGGGAGATCTGACAGATACGCAGTATTTT. V and J are TRBV27 and TRBJ2-3; 7 positions match TRBD2. The germline V gene has CDR1 MNHEY and CDR2 SMNVEV (reference sequence). There are 17 residues in the CDR3. J lost 3 bases, V lost 5 bases, and 14 bases had no gene match.

This chain joins TRBV9 and TRBJ1-1; 7 nucleotides match TRBD1. Germline values: CDR1 SGDLS, CDR2 YYNGEE. The V gene end was trimmed by 4 bases and the J gene end by 2 bases; junction bases not matched to a gene: 5. The CDR3 totals 14 residues. The CDR3 here is CASSPGQVNTEAFF. The DNA for the CDR3 is TGTGCCAGCAGCCCAGGACAGGTTAACACTGAAGCTTTCTTT.

Remarks on this clone: The same CDR3 also results from other DNA sequences found in this sample. The chain has TRBV5-4 and TRBJ2-2; D not certain. The CDR3 contains 11 residues. The V gene lost 3 bases and the J gene lost 5 bases, with 2 bases spanning the gap. In germline, CDR1 is SGHNT, CDR2 YYREEE (reference sequence). The CDR3 coding sequence is TGTGCCAGCAGCTATACCGGGGAGCTGTTTTTT. Amino acid sequence: CASSYTGELFF.

The rearrangement uses TRBV29-1 and TRBJ2-1, with 9 bases that match TRBD2. This CDR3 comprises 13 residues. The V gene end was trimmed by 5 bases and the J gene end by 8 bases; junction bases not matched to a gene: 7. Germline assignment: CDR1 SQVTM and CDR2 ANQGSEA. As DNA, the CDR3 is TGCAGCGTTACCGGGACTAGCACCGATGAGCAGTTCTTC. Translation gives CSVTGTSTDEQFF.

The CDR3 nucleotides read TGCGCCAGCAGTCCTCGGGGAGGACGCAATCAGCCCCAGCATTTT. Protein product: CASSPRGGRNQPQHF. The chain links TRBV4-1 to TRBJ1-5; D is undetermined. V lost 6 bases, J lost 2 bases, and 14 bases lay in between. CDR3 length: 15 amino acids. Germline-derived CDR1 and CDR2 are MGHRA and YSYEKL.

The chain joins TRBV19 to TRBJ2-1; unclear D gene. The CDR3 contains 13 residues. Deletions cut 0 bases from V and 6 bases from J, with 6 bases between. Germline loops: CDR1 LNHDA, CDR2 SQIVND (reference sequence). This CDR3 reads CASSIDHGNEQFF. DNA for the CDR3: TGTGCCAGTAGTATAGATCACGGCAATGAGCAGTTCTTC. The whole variable domain, remainder taken from reference TRBV19 and TRBJ2-1, is DGGITQSPKYLFRKEGQNVTLSCEQNLNHDAMYWYRQDPGQGLRLIYYSQIVNDFQKGDIAEGYSVSREKKESFPLTVTSAQKNPTAFYLCASSIDHGNEQFFGPGTRLTVL.

In DNA, the CDR3 is TGTGCCAGCAGTGAAGGCCCACCCCCCCTCTACGAGCAGTACTTC. Its translation: CASSEGPPPLYEQYF. The chain combines TRBV6-1 with TRBJ2-7; D ambiguous. The CDR3 loop spans 15 amino acids. V was cut by 1 base and J by 3 bases, with 13 bases left in between. Looked up from germline, CDR1 is MNHNS and CDR2 is SASEGT.

This clone was counted only a few times. The V gene is TRBV11-2, the J gene TRBJ2-1; D ambiguous. CDR3 length equals 12 residues. Germline CDR1 is SGHAT and CDR2 is FQNNGV. Trimming shortened V by 2 bases and J by 5 bases, and 4 bases separated the two germline ends. CDR3 sequence (DNA): TGTGCCAGCAGCTTATTCAACAATGAGCAGTTCTTC. This gives the protein CASSLFNNEQFF.

The chain uses TRBV6-4 and TRBJ2-7, with D possibly TRBD2 on 6 matching bases. The CDR3 sequence is 14 residues long. The V gene lost 3 bases and the J gene lost 2 bases, with 11 bases spanning the gap. Germline loops: CDR1 MRHNA, CDR2 SNTAGT. CDR3 protein: CASSEFPGAYEQYF. In nucleotides, the CDR3 is TGTGCCAGCAGTGAATTTCCGGGGGCCTACGAGCAGTACTTC.

The chain employs TRBV5-1 and TRBJ2-1; 7 nucleotides line up with TRBD2. V shed 0 bases, J shed 4 bases, and the junction held 4 bases outside the gene matches. Germline V CDR1 and CDR2: SGHRS, YFSETQ. The CDR3 is made up of 15 amino acids. In DNA form, the CDR3 reads TGCGCCAGCAGCTTGGAAAGCGGGGCTTACAATGAGCAGTTCTTC. Translating it yields CASSLESGAYNEQFF.